The 8 T cell receptor beta chains below all came from one sample that was sequenced in a study of T cell changes during pregnancy in multiple sclerosis (dated by TCRdb to 2018 to 2020). Receptor libraries were prepared by the immunoSEQ multiplex PCR assay. The clones in this table, taken by TCRdb from immuneACCESS, are in-frame only. Not every clone is retained; where verified, under half of the shortfall comes from an unresolved V gene, and the cause of the rest is unknown. The sample table shows fewer than 85,000 clones, and 89% are seen once. Approximately 2% of the sample is in the top ten clones. The specimen was peripheral blood, collected before pregnancy. The receptors were sampled from a female donor with multiple sclerosis, enrolled in a pregnancy study.

The genes are TRBV5-6 and TRBJ1-2, with D unresolved. Germline values: CDR1 SGHDT, CDR2 YYEEEE. Deletions cut 1 base from V and 8 bases from J, with 9 bases between. The CDR3 contains 12 residues. Written as DNA, the CDR3 is TGTGCCAGCAGCTTGTTCGGGGAGGGCTACACCTTC. It translates to CASSLFGEGYTF.

The rearrangement links TRBV5-1 to TRBJ2-7, with TRBD1 matching 10 bases. Trimming removed 3 bases from V and 1 base from J; junction bases left unmatched: 4. The CDR3 is 15 amino acids. Per germline, CDR1 SGHRS and CDR2 YFSETQ. The CDR3 is CASSSGTGASYEQYF. CDR3 coding DNA: TGCGCCAGCAGCTCCGGGACAGGGGCATCCTACGAGCAGTACTTC. Full variable domain (remainder filled in from reference TRBV5-1 and TRBJ2-7): KAGVTQTPRYLIKTRGQQVTLSCSPISGHRSVSWYQQTPGQGLQFLFEYFSETQRNKGNFPGRFSGRQFSNSRSEMNVSTLELGDSALYLCASSSGTGASYEQYFGPGTRLTVT.

This clone was detected only once. This rearrangement joins TRBV2 to TRBJ1-5; the match to TRBD1 covers 7 bases. With V trimmed by 7 bases and J by 1 base, 7 bases remained unmatched. Germline CDR1 reads SNHLY; CDR2 reads FYNNEI. The length of the CDR3 is 15 residues. The CDR3 DNA follows: TGTGCCAGCAATTGGAAGGGGGCGAGCAATCAGCCCCAGCATTTT. Amino acids: CASNWKGASNQPQHF.

V usage is TRBV15 and J usage is TRBJ1-4; 8 bases map to TRBD1. Trimming removed 3 bases from V and 11 bases from J; junction bases left unmatched: 5. The CDR3 sequence is 13 residues long. The germline V gene has CDR1 LNHNV and CDR2 YYDKDF (reference sequence). The chain's CDR3 is CATSSGQGRKLFF. The CDR3 region has the DNA TGTGCCACCAGCAGTGGACAGGGTCGGAAACTGTTTTTT.

The chain links TRBV5-4 to TRBJ1-2; no definite D call. V was trimmed by 0 bases and J by 7 bases, leaving 13 bases between them. Per the germline V gene, CDR1 is SGHNT and CDR2 is YYREEE (reference sequence). The CDR3 runs 14 residues. The CDR3 DNA follows: TGTGCCAGCAGCTTGGGTACGGGAGTCGGTGGCTACACCTTC. This sequence encodes CASSLGTGVGGYTF. The complete variable domain, with remaining parts taken from reference TRBV5-4 and TRBJ1-2, reads ETGVTQSPTHLIKTRGQQVTLRCSSQSGHNTVSWYQQALGQGPQFIFQYYREEENGRGNFPPRFSGLQFPNYSSELNVNALELDDSALYLCASSLGTGVGGYTFGSGTRLTVV.

V usage is TRBV6-6 and J usage is TRBJ2-3; D gene uncertain. The CDR3 runs to 15 residues. With 2 bases removed from V and 1 base from J, the gap between germline ends came to 10 bases. CDR1 MNHNY and CDR2 SVGAGI come from the germline V gene (reference sequence). The CDR3 coding sequence is TGTGCCAGCAGTTACACGTCGGCGGGCACAGATACGCAGTATTTT. Its translation: CASSYTSAGTDTQYF.

The V gene is TRBV5-1, the J gene TRBJ1-1; 10 bases map to TRBD1. J was trimmed by 5 bases and V by 4 bases; bases with no gene match: 5. The CDR3 consists of 14 residues. Germline CDR1 is SGHRS and CDR2 is YFSETQ. The CDR3, as DNA: TGCGCCAGCAGCCGAAAGGACAGGGGGACTGAAGCTTTCTTT. Its translation: CASSRKDRGTEAFF. The full variable domain, rest sourced from reference TRBV5-1 and TRBJ1-1, is KAGVTQTPRYLIKTRGQQVTLSCSPISGHRSVSWYQQTPGQGLQFLFEYFSETQRNKGNFPGRFSGRQFSNSRSEMNVSTLELGDSALYLCASSRKDRGTEAFFGQGTRLTVV.

This chain uses TRBV2 with TRBJ2-5; weak D call: TRBD2 (7 bases). The CDR3 covers 13 residues. CDR1 and CDR2 (germline): SNHLY, FYNNEI. The V and J ends lost 10 bases and 4 bases respectively, with 16 bases between them. The CDR3 nucleotides read TGTGCCACCCCGGGGGGCCTCCCAGAGACCCAGTACTTC. Encoded protein: CATPGGLPETQYF.